This T cell receptor (beta chain) was retrieved from a study of blood T cell repertoires in COVID-19. Study details: Sites across the United States, Italy and Spain contributed samples from acute and convalescent COVID-19. The analysed material was cDNA or gDNA that came from T cells, B-cell-depleted T cells, or PBMCs.

Per the original data handling: Scientists estimated how many nucleated cells there were by amplifying reference gene primers. Clones were read by immunoSEQ multiplex PCR, and TCRdb kept only the in-frame ones, dropping some. The V and J calls and clone size were taken over from that table, and D and trimming were inferred from the DNA. The sample contains about 130,000 clones, over 60% of which appear only once. This CDR3 spans 14 amino acids. V gave up 2 bases and J gave up 7 bases, with 14 bases separating them. CDR1 MNHEY and CDR2 SVGAGI come from the germline V gene. Sequencing used peripheral blood. The chain combines TRBV6-5 with TRBJ1-1; D is perhaps TRBD1 (5 bases). The clonotype originates from an older woman with acute or convalescent COVID-19. CDR3 residues: CASSYDAGTYEAFF. In DNA, the CDR3 is TGTGCCAGCAGTTACGACGCTGGGACTTATGAAGCTTTCTTT.